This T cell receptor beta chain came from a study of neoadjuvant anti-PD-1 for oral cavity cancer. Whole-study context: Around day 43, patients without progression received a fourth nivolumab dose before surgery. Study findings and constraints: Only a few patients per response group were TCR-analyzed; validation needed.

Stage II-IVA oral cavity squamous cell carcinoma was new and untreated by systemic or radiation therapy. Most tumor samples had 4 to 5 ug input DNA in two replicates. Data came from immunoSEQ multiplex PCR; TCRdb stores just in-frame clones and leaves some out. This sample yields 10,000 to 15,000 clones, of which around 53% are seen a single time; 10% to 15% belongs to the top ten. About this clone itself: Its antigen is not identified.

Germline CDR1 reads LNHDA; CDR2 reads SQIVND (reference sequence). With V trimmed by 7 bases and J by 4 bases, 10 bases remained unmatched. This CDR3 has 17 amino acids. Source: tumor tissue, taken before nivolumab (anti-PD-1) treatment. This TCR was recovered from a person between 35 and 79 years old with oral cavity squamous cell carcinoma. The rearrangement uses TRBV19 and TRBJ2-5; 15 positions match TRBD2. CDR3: CASKRGLAGGRGETQYF. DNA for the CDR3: TGTGCCAGTAAACGAGGACTAGCGGGAGGGCGGGGAGAGACCCAGTACTTC.